One and the same sample provided the 7 T cell receptor beta chains below, sequenced in a study of naive and memory T cell subsets. Sample treatment: skin biopsy from PPD injection site in Mantoux-positive individual. TCR cDNA received a 3' ligated oligonucleotide that carried a UMI. Four PCR rounds used nested alpha and beta constant region primers plus the SP2 primer. TCRdb passed the UMI-ligation and nested PCR reads through MiXCR, listing each CDR3 protein once. The data hold tens of thousands of distinct CDR3 sequences, with roughly 6% observed a single time. Source: skin, taken from a tuberculin skin test site. These receptors were obtained from an adult in good health.

This clonotype was detected ten times or more. The chain combines TRBV20-1 with TRBJ2-7, with 11 bases matching TRBD2. CDR1 is DFQATT, CDR2 SNEGSKA, per germline (reference sequence). V lost 6 bases and J lost 2; bases outside the gene matches: 6. CDR3 length: 14 residues. The CDR3 region is CSASKGLAAYEQYF. CDR3 sequence (DNA): TGCAGTGCGTCGAAGGGACTAGCGGCCTACGAGCAGTACTTC.

The table lists this clonotype with a few counts. The chain joins TRBV7-6 to TRBJ2-2; D unclear. V gave up 3 bases and J gave up 4 bases, with 18 bases separating them. The V gene's germline CDR1 is SGHVS and CDR2 FNYEAQ. The CDR3 contains 17 residues. The CDR3 sequence is CASSFYVKEWGTGELFF. The CDR3 DNA is TGTGCCAGCAGCTTTTACGTGAAGGAGTGGGGCACCGGGGAGCTGTTTTTT. The full variable domain, rest sourced from reference TRBV7-6 and TRBJ2-2, is GAGVSQSPRYKVTKRGQDVALRCDPISGHVSLYWYRQALGQGPEFLTYFNYEAQQDKSGLPNDRFSAERPEGSISTLTIQRTEQRDSAMYRCASSFYVKEWGTGELFFGEGSRLTVL.

The table lists this clonotype with a count of one. A much larger clonotype is one base distant, so this may be a read error. The conserved phenylalanine or tryptophan is not found at the CDR3 terminus, so this likely reflects a read error. Written as DNA, the CDR3 is TGCAGTGCTAGACGCAGGGCCGGCTACAATGAGCAGTTCTAC. This translates into CSARRRAGYNEQFY. The chain is built from TRBV20-1 and TRBJ2-1, with D possibly TRBD1 on 5 matching bases. The CDR3 is made up of 14 amino acids. In germline, CDR1 is DFQATT, CDR2 SNEGSKA (reference sequence). V lost 2 bases to trimming and J lost 3 bases, with 11 bases between them.

This clonotype was recorded many times. The chain couples TRBV6-2 or TRBV6-3 to TRBJ1-2; no clear D. Germline CDR1 is MNHEY and CDR2 is SVGEGT. The CDR3 length is 15 residues. V lost 2 bases and J 2 bases, leaving 12 bases between the germline ends. CDR3 loop: CASSYGPGRNYGYTF. The DNA of the CDR3 is TGTGCCAGCAGTTACGGTCCGGGTCGAAACTATGGCTACACCTTC.

Notes on this clonotype: A much larger clone lies one base from this, so it may be a read error. The chain has TRBV5-1 and TRBJ2-5; either TRBD1 or TRBD2 may supply D (5 bases each). The CDR3 spans 17 residues. Looked up from germline, CDR1 is SGHRS and CDR2 is YFSETQ. CDR3 amino acids: CPSSLRWTQTEGETQYF. The DNA for the CDR3 is TGCCCCAGCAGCTTGAGGTGGACTCAAACCGAGGGGGAGACCCAGTACTTC.

V gene TRBV5-6 combines with J gene TRBJ1-5; 8 bases are a match to TRBD1. V was pared by 6 bases and J by 4 bases, with 3 bases of the junction left unmatched. This CDR3 is 13 amino acids long. The germline CDR1 and CDR2 sequences are SGHDT and YYEEEE. In DNA form, the CDR3 reads TGTGCCAGCAAACGACAGGGGAATCAGCCCCAGCATTTT. It yields the protein CASKRQGNQPQHF.

This clonotype is judged medium-sized. The chain uses TRBV20-1 and TRBJ1-5, with 7 nucleotides matching TRBD1. Trimming took 6 bases from V and 7 from J; bases not matched to a gene: 15. Germline loops: CDR1 DFQATT, CDR2 SNEGSKA (reference sequence). This CDR3 spans 15 amino acids. CDR3 region: CSAALTGSGIQPQHF. CDR3 DNA: TGCAGTGCCGCATTGACAGGGTCGGGTATACAGCCCCAGCATTTT.